These T cell receptor beta chains were read from a single sample in a study of vaccination and CD4 T cells after COVID-19. TCRdb analysed the PCR reads with MiXCR anew, one entry per CDR3 protein. This sample has roughly 13,000 distinct CDR3 sequences, with just under 30% found just once. These receptors' antigens are unknown. Source: CD4+ T cells from blood, cultured in vitro, taken before SARS-CoV-2 vaccination. The receptors shown here come from a human donor who received a COVID-19 vaccine. Both conserved end residues are part of each CDR3. The order of the fields is J gene, clone size, D gene, V gene, CDR3 protein, CDR3 DNA. D genes are given only for firm matches. Size is omitted from some rows. Given values are once, few, many or a class for expanded clones.

TRBJ2-3 | - | - | TRBV30 | CAWSVDGDTDTQYF | TGTGCCTGGAGTGTCGACGGGGACACAGATACGCAGTATTTT
TRBJ1-6 | - | - | TRBV30 | CAWSRTGNSPLHF | TGTGCCTGGAGTAGGACGGGGAATTCACCCCTCCACTTT
TRBJ2-1 | - | - | TRBV3-1 | CASSPRRGHNEQFF | TGTGCCAGCAGCCCCCGACGGGGGCACAATGAGCAGTTCTTC
TRBJ1-1 | - | - | TRBV11-3 | CASSLTVNTEAFF | TGTGCCAGCAGCTTGACAGTGAACACTGAAGCTTTCTTT
TRBJ2-3 | - | TRBD1 | TRBV6-5 | CASSYGQVSTDTQYF | TGTGCCAGCAGTTACGGACAGGTTAGCACAGATACGCAGTATTTT
TRBJ1-4 | - | TRBD1 | TRBV2 | CASVRDRGEKLFF | TGTGCCAGCGTACGGGACAGGGGGGAAAAACTGTTTTTT
TRBJ1-1 | - | - | TRBV5-4 | CASSPDLNTEAFF | TGTGCCAGCAGCCCGGACTTGAACACTGAAGCTTTCTTT
TRBJ1-6 | few | TRBD1 | TRBV6-1 | CASREDRGYNSPLHF | TGTGCCAGCAGAGAGGACAGGGGGTATAATTCACCCCTCCACTTT
TRBJ1-6 | - | - | TRBV23-1 | CASSQFKRGTANSPLHF | TGCGCCAGCAGTCAATTTAAGAGGGGGACGGCGAATTCACCCCTCCACTTT
TRBJ2-5 | - | - | TRBV4-2 | CASSQERNQETQYF | TGTGCCAGCAGCCAAGAACGGAACCAAGAGACCCAGTACTTC
TRBJ1-5 | few | TRBD1 | TRBV12-3/TRBV12-4 | CASSRSLGTGLQPQHF | TGTGCCAGCAGTAGGTCCCTAGGGACAGGGTTACAGCCCCAGCATTTT
TRBJ2-3 | - | TRBD2 | TRBV12-3/TRBV12-4 | CASSRLAADTQYF | TGTGCCAGCAGTAGACTAGCAGCGGATACGCAGTATTTT
TRBJ1-1 | - | - | TRBV5-1 | CASSLGVSGNTEAFF | TGCGCCAGCAGCTTGGGGGTATCGGGAAACACTGAAGCTTTCTTT
TRBJ1-2 | few | - | TRBV30 | CAWKRDRGTNYGYTF | TGTGCCTGGAAAAGAGACAGAGGAACTAACTATGGCTACACCTTC
TRBJ2-1 | - | TRBD2 | TRBV7-2 | CASSLGGLGYNEQFF | TGTGCCAGCAGCTTAGGGGGACTAGGTTACAATGAGCAGTTCTTC
TRBJ1-2 | few | TRBD1 | TRBV24-1 | CATSATRTGGGYGYTF | TGTGCCACCAGTGCAACACGGACAGGGGGCGGCTATGGCTACACCTTC
TRBJ1-2 | few | - | TRBV5-1 | CASSLQGNGNYGYTF | TGCGCCAGCAGTCTCCAGGGGAATGGGAACTATGGCTACACCTTC
TRBJ1-6 | few | - | TRBV24-1 | CATSDLARDNYYNSPLHF | TGTGCCACCAGTGATTTGGCCAGGGACAATTACTATAATTCACCCCTCCACTTT
TRBJ2-7 | - | TRBD1 | TRBV6-1 | CASKPPGQGAGEQYF | TGTGCCAGCAAACCTCCGGGACAGGGGGCTGGCGAGCAGTACTTC
TRBJ2-2 | medium-sized | TRBD2 | TRBV20-1 | CSARVPSGVGTGELFF | TGCAGTGCTAGAGTACCTAGCGGGGTGGGCACCGGGGAGCTGTTTTTT
TRBJ1-3 | few | - | TRBV10-3 | CATRNGLRSSGNTIYF | TGTGCCACCCGGAACGGCCTCAGGAGTTCTGGAAACACCATATATTTT
TRBJ1-6 | - | - | TRBV30 | CAWRTNSPLHF | TGTGCCTGGAGAACAAATTCACCCCTCCACTTT